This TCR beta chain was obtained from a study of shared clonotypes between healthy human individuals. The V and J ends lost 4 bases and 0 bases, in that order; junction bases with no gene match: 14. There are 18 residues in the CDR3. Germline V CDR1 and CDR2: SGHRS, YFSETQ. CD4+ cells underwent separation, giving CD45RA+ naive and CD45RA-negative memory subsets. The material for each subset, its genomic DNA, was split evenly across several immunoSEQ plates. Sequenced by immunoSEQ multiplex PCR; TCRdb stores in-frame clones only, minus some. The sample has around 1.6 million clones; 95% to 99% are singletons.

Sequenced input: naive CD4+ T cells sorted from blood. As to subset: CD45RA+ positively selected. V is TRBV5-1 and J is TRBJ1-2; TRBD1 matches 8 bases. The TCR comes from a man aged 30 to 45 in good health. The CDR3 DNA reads TGCGCCAGCAGCGGGAACCAGGGGGCGAGAAAAACTAACTATGGCTACACCTTC. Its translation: CASSGNQGARKTNYGYTF.